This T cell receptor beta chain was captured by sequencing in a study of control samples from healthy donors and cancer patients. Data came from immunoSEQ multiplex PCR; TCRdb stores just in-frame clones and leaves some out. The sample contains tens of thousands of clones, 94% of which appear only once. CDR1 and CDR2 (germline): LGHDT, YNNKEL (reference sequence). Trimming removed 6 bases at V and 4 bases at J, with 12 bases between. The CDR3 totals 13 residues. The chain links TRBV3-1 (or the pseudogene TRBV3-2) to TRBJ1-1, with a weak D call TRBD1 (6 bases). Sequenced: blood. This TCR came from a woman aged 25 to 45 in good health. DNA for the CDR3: TGTGCCAGCAGAAAGGCAGGGGTCACTGAAGCTTTCTTT. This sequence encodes CASRKAGVTEAFF.